This is a list of T cell receptor beta chains from one sample in a study of human T cells and chemical hapten exposure. MiXCR was run by TCRdb on the RACE reads, yielding one entry per CDR3 protein. There are about 260,000 distinct CDR3 sequences in the sample; approximately 8.4% occur only once, and 2% to 3% lies in the top ten. The sequenced sample was whole blood, obtained in connection with sensitization to the hapten diphenylcyclopropenone (DPC). All receptors come from a woman between 40 and 50 years old with alopecia areata. Some clones in this sample may be carry-over from other donors' samples. Each CDR3 is given with its conserved first and last residue. D genes are given only for firm matches. Size values are once, few and many counts, or a class for expanded clones, and some rows have none.

TRBJ2-5 | TRBV7-9 | . | . | CASSLGTRPETQYF | TGTGCCAGCAGCTTAGGGACCCGGCCAGAGACCCAGTACTTC
TRBJ2-5 | TRBV20-1 | . | few | CSAAPGETQYF | TGCAGTGCCGCCCCCGGGGAGACCCAGTACTTC
TRBJ1-1 | TRBV5-1 | TRBD1 | . | CASRGQGGSAEAFF | TGCGCCAGCAGAGGACAGGGAGGTTCCGCTGAAGCTTTCTTT
TRBJ2-7 | TRBV2 | . | . | CASNEGLYEQYF | TGTGCCAGCAACGAGGGATTGTACGAGCAGTACTTC
TRBJ2-3 | TRBV27 | . | . | CASSLSLLSTDTQYF | TGTGCCAGCAGTTTATCCCTCTTAAGCACAGATACGCAGTATTTT
TRBJ2-2 | TRBV29-1 | TRBD1 | . | CSVTLRDRVTGEPFF | TGCAGCGTAACCCTTCGGGACAGGGTCACCGGGGAGCCGTTTTTT
TRBJ2-7 | TRBV27 | . | many | CASSSAGREQYF | TGTGCCAGCAGTTCCGCCGGGCGCGAGCAGTACTTC
TRBJ2-1 | TRBV12-3/TRBV12-4 | TRBD1 | . | CASSLFGQGDEQFF | TGTGCCAGCAGTTTATTCGGACAGGGGGATGAGCAGTTCTTC
TRBJ1-2 | TRBV29-1 | . | few | CSVEDLRTGYTF | TGCAGCGTTGAAGATCTCCGGACCGGCTACACCTTC
TRBJ2-1 | TRBV7-8 | TRBD1 | . | CASSLYVGGVEFF | TGTGCCAGCAGCTTATACGTAGGGGGCGTCGAGTTCTTC
TRBJ1-1 | TRBV18 | TRBD1 | many | CASSRGQENTEAFF | TGTGCCAGCTCACGCGGACAGGAGAACACTGAAGCTTTCTTT
TRBJ1-5 | TRBV29-1 | . | . | CSVGGGSSNQPQHF | TGCAGCGTTGGCGGGGGGAGTAGCAATCAGCCCCAGCATTTT
TRBJ2-3 | TRBV5-1 | . | few | CASSFSGSPTDTQYF | TGCGCCAGCAGCTTCTCAGGGAGCCCCACAGATACGCAGTATTTT
TRBJ2-1 | TRBV12-3/TRBV12-4 | TRBD1 | few | CASSTQTGGKSEQFF | TGTGCCAGCAGTACCCAGACAGGGGGTAAGAGTGAGCAGTTCTTC
TRBJ1-5 | TRBV6-2/TRBV6-3 | . | few | CASSRSTGSSNQPQHF | TGTGCCAGCAGTCGCTCGACCGGGAGTAGCAATCAGCCCCAGCATTTT
TRBJ1-5 | TRBV7-7 | . | . | CASSLASRPRTEEQLNNQPQHF | TGTGCTAGCAGCTTAGCGTCCCGACCGAGGACAGAGGAACAGTTGAACAATCAGCCCCAGCATTTT
TRBJ1-5 | TRBV6-2/TRBV6-3 | . | few | CASSRGGDDSNQPQHF | TGTGCCAGCTCCCGCGGGGGAGACGATAGCAATCAGCCCCAGCATTTT
TRBJ2-7 | TRBV27 | TRBD2 | many | CASSPGRLGTSGSRRGEQYF | TGTGCCAGCAGTCCCGGTCGCCTCGGGACTAGCGGGAGTCGACGGGGAGAGCAGTACTTC
TRBJ2-6 | TRBV28 | TRBD1 | few | CASSVLRDRVSGANVLTF | TGTGCCAGCAGTGTCCTCCGGGACAGGGTCTCTGGGGCCAACGTCCTGACTTTC
TRBJ1-4 | TRBV4-1 | . | . | CASTATGRPTNEKLFF | TGCGCCAGCACCGCGACCGGCAGGCCAACTAATGAAAAACTGTTTTTT
TRBJ2-7 | TRBV28 | TRBD1 | . | CASSLGGQYSYEQYF | TGTGCCAGCAGTTTAGGGGGACAGTACTCCTACGAGCAGTACTTC
TRBJ2-3 | TRBV6-1 | TRBD2 | . | CASSEGLAGVLSTDTQYF | TGTGCCAGCAGTGAGGGACTAGCGGGGGTCCTTAGCACAGATACGCAGTATTTT
TRBJ2-2 | TRBV9 | TRBD1 | many | CASSVGTVNTGELFF | TGTGCCAGCAGCGTCGGGACAGTAAACACCGGGGAGCTGTTTTTT
TRBJ1-1 | TRBV6-2/TRBV6-3 | . | few | CASGVTMNTEAFF | TGTGCCAGCGGGGTGACCATGAACACTGAAGCTTTCTTT
TRBJ1-5 | TRBV19 | . | few | CASNRVGQPQHF | TGTGCCAGTAACAGGGTGGGGCAGCCCCAGCATTTT
TRBJ2-1 | TRBV12-3/TRBV12-4 | . | many | CASSLGEYNEQFF | TGTGCCAGCAGTTTAGGAGAGTACAATGAGCAGTTCTTC
TRBJ2-5 | TRBV12-3/TRBV12-4 | . | . | CASSLQPGVQETQYF | TGTGCCAGCAGTTTACAGCCGGGAGTTCAAGAGACCCAGTACTTC
TRBJ2-5 | TRBV6-2/TRBV6-3 | . | many | CASSSPRRALEKTQYF | TGTGCCAGCAGTTCACCCCGCCGGGCCCTTGAAAAGACCCAGTACTTC
TRBJ2-5 | TRBV29-1 | . | few | CSGTGRETQYF | TGCAGCGGTACAGGGAGGGAGACCCAGTACTTC
TRBJ2-7 | TRBV28 | . | few | CASRLSGESYEQYF | TGTGCCAGCAGATTATCGGGCGAATCCTACGAGCAGTACTTC